This paragraph reports one T cell receptor (beta chain). Its antigen is currently unknown. This sample is part of a study of cytomegalovirus exposure and HLA in healthy donors. Looking at the study overall: One earlier analysis, a look at approximately 180 million T cells, found some 100 million unique TCR beta sequences. Study findings and constraints: In a later analysis, roughly 17,000 TCR beta sequences were associated with HLA alleles at 0.05 false discovery rate.

Germline CDR1 reads SGHDT; CDR2 reads YYEEEE. The CDR3 extends over 18 amino acids. Trimming pared 0 bases from V and 3 bases from J, leaving 22 bases between. Both 60 Vbeta primers and 13 Jbeta primers went into the PCR. Using immunoSEQ multiplex PCR, the repertoire was profiled, and TCRdb retains in-frame clones only, with some absent. This sample has 300,000 or so clones, with 80% to 90% found just once. The chain joins TRBV5-6 to TRBJ2-7; D may be TRBD1 (6 bases). This TCR was recovered from a woman in her forties in good health and CMV-seropositive. Sequencing was performed on PBMCs. CDR3 sequence reads: CASSLAPPPRDTLYEQYF. Written as DNA, the CDR3 is TGTGCCAGCAGCTTGGCCCCCCCACCCCGGGACACCCTCTACGAGCAGTACTTC.